This T cell receptor (beta chain) was identified in a study of CD8 T cells in ankylosing spondylitis. General study findings and limits: Matched ankylosing spondylitis synovial fluid reportedly contained a significantly enriched population of disease-linked clones. Roughly eight highly homologous variants made up a TCR beta motif that seemed to typify ankylosing spondylitis blood. In the blood and synovial fluid of reactive arthritis, some motif variants had been previously reported.

Quantitative barcoded 5'-RACE was used to prepare TCR beta libraries. TCRdb re-called the 5' RACE reads through MiXCR, storing one row per CDR3 protein. The sample yields 250,000 or so distinct CDR3 sequences, over 8.5% seen once. This clonotype was seen ten or more times. The antigen is not known. This CDR3 comprises 15 residues. V was pared by 5 bases and J by 4 bases, with 15 bases between. The germline V gene has CDR1 ENHRY and CDR2 SYGVKD. The chain joins TRBV10-3 to TRBJ1-5, with D unresolved. The sequencing input was blood, either unsorted or a sorted T cell fraction (not recorded which). This receptor was identified in a male donor with ankylosing spondylitis or in good health (not recorded which). The CDR3 loop is CAISPSQEINQPQHF. The DNA for the CDR3 is TGTGCCATCAGTCCGTCGCAGGAGATAAATCAGCCCCAGCATTTT.